This TCR beta chain was sequenced in a study of cytomegalovirus exposure and HLA in healthy donors. This PCR relied on a set of 60 Vbeta primers and 13 Jbeta primers. Sequencing was performed with immunoSEQ multiplex PCR; in TCRdb, only in-frame clones are kept and a portion is missing. Seen here are about 67,000 clones, over 70% observed once, and the top ten hold over 7%. The sample consisted of PBMCs. This TCR derives from a man in his sixties in good health and CMV-seropositive.

The DNA for the CDR3 is TGCGCCAGCAGCCACCCCTCGGCGAGCGGGGGGGCCCGGAATGAGCAGTTCTTC. Its protein is CASSHPSASGGARNEQFF. The gene calls are TRBV4-1 and TRBJ2-1; 10 bases are a match to TRBD2. From germline, CDR1 is MGHRA and CDR2 YSYEKL. The CDR3 totals 18 residues. Trimming took 3 bases from V and 7 from J; bases not matched to a gene: 15.